This T cell receptor (delta chain) was identified during a study of gamma-delta chains in newborns, infants, children. Study-level information: Innate gammadelta T cells reportedly expand polyclonally right after birth, driven by microbial exposure, per the title.

TCRdb reanalyzed the reads using CATT. The data hold over 12,000 delta-chain clones, with about 7% observed a single time. To note about this clone: At one of its ends the junction is not consistent with the germline gene, which may arise from a read error.

The CDR3 extends over 18 amino acids. Germline-derived CDR1 and CDR2 are GEAIGNYY and EKD. The sample taken for sequencing was blood. The sequence derives from a child who was a newborn, infant or young child, either healthy, febrile or measles-vaccinated (not recorded which). The chain has TRDV2 and TRDJ3; 8 nucleotides line up with TRDD3. The CDR3 region is CARDTVGGFTWDTRQMFF. The CDR3 DNA follows: TGTGCCCGTGACACCGTTGGGGGATTTACCTGGGACACCCGACAGATGTTTTTC.